One sample yielded the 11 T cell receptor beta chains listed below, sequenced in a study of pediatric ulcerative colitis. Sequenced by immunoSEQ multiplex PCR; TCRdb stores in-frame clones only, minus some. Of tens of thousands of clones in the sample, 87% were seen once. Sequencing used blood. These receptors originate from a boy aged 10-17 years who was a control in a study of pediatric ulcerative colitis.

V usage is TRBV28 and J usage is TRBJ2-6; 8 bases line up with TRBD1. The CDR3 contains 15 residues. CDR1 is MDHEN and CDR2 is SYDVKM in the germline V gene. J was trimmed by 2 bases and V by 8 bases; bases with no gene match: 5. CDR3 amino acids: CASQPGGAGANVLTF. The CDR3 region has the DNA TGTGCCAGCCAGCCAGGGGGCGCTGGGGCCAACGTCCTGACTTTC.

V usage is TRBV29-1 and J usage is TRBJ1-2, with D uncertain. Germline V gene data show CDR1 as SQVTM and CDR2 as ANQGSEA. The CDR3 contains 13 residues. Trimming left V 3 bases short and J 2 bases short, with 10 bases between. CDR3 residues: CSVDSGENYGYTF. In DNA form, the CDR3 reads TGCAGCGTTGATTCTGGAGAAAACTATGGCTACACCTTC.

V gene TRBV25-1 combines with J gene TRBJ2-1, with TRBD2 matching over 11 bases. This CDR3 contains 16 residues. The ends lost 4 bases at V and 2 bases at J; junction bases unmatched: 4. Germline V gives CDR1 MGHDK, CDR2 SYGVNS. The CDR3 sequence is CASSGLGLAAYNEQFF. CDR3 coding DNA: TGTGCCAGCAGTGGGCTGGGACTAGCGGCCTACAATGAGCAGTTCTTC. Filled out from reference TRBV25-1 and TRBJ2-1, the complete variable domain reads EADIYQTPRYLVIGTGKKITLECSQTMGHDKMYWYQQDPGMELHLIHYSYGVNSTEKGDLSSESTVSRIRTEHFPLTLESARPSHTSQYLCASSGLGLAAYNEQFFGPGTRLTVL.

The J gene is TRBJ1-1, the V gene TRBV28; TRBD1 aligns across 7 bases. Trimming cost V 4 bases and J 0 bases; bases outside gene matches: 8. The CDR3 sequence is 16 residues long. Per the germline V gene, CDR1 is MDHEN and CDR2 is SYDVKM. The chain's CDR3 is CASSSRGRGVNTEAFF. In nucleotides, the CDR3 is TGTGCCAGCAGTTCAAGGGGGCGAGGGGTGAACACTGAAGCTTTCTTT.

This chain links TRBV2 with TRBJ2-7, with D unresolved. V lost 3 bases, J lost 0 bases, and 6 bases lay in between. Per the germline V gene, CDR1 is SNHLY and CDR2 is FYNNEI. The CDR3 runs to 13 residues. The CDR3 region is CASSDRNSYEQYF. CDR3 sequence (DNA): TGTGCCAGCAGTGATAGGAACTCCTACGAGCAGTACTTC.

The V call is TRBV11-2, the J call TRBJ2-5, with 7 nucleotides matching TRBD1. Germline trimming cut 3 bases from V and 2 bases from J; bases unmatched to any gene: 15. From germline, CDR1 is SGHAT and CDR2 FQNNGV. This CDR3 contains 18 residues. CDR3 residues: CASSFPRDRDMWQETQYF. The CDR3 bases are TGTGCCAGCAGCTTTCCAAGAGACAGGGATATGTGGCAAGAGACCCAGTACTTC.

This clone was recorded once. The J gene is TRBJ2-1, the V gene TRBV4-1; maybe TRBD1 (6 bases). Germline CDR1 reads MGHRA; CDR2 reads YSYEKL. This CDR3 contains 14 residues. The V end lost 3 bases, the J end lost 9 bases, and 15 bases lay between the germline ends. CDR3 sequence (DNA): TGCGCCAGCAGCCAGAAACGACAGGATGTTGAGCAGTTCTTC. As protein: CASSQKRQDVEQFF.

V is TRBV21-1 and J is TRBJ2-3. TRBV21-1 is an annotated pseudogene. The CDR3 is 12 amino acids. Written as DNA, the CDR3 is TGTGCCAGCAGCCGAAGAAGAGATACGCAGTATTTT. Translating it yields CASSRRRDTQYF.

The rearrangement uses TRBV14 and TRBJ2-3, with TRBD2 matching 8 bases. Germline V gene data show CDR1 as SGHDN and CDR2 as FVKESK. The CDR3 has 17 residues. V shed 0 bases and J 1 base; nucleotides not matched to a gene: 6. The CDR3 loop is CASSQDWLAGGTDTQYF. In DNA, the CDR3 is TGTGCCAGCAGCCAAGATTGGCTAGCGGGTGGCACAGATACGCAGTATTTT.

The chain couples TRBV4-3 to TRBJ1-3; possible D gene TRBD1, 5 bases. CDR3 size: 17 residues. The germline V gene encodes CDR1 LGHNA and CDR2 YSLEER. Trimming took 0 bases from V and 0 from J, leaving 12 bases between them. The CDR3: CASSQDVTGHSGNTIYF. The CDR3 nucleotides read TGCGCCAGCAGCCAAGATGTCACGGGGCACTCTGGAAACACCATATATTTT.

The chain couples TRBV10-2 to TRBJ1-1, with 9 bases fitting TRBD1. V shed 2 bases and J 4 bases; nucleotides not matched to a gene: 5. This CDR3 is 15 amino acids long. Germline CDR1 and CDR2: WSHSY and SAAADI. As DNA, the CDR3 is TGCGCCAGCAGTGAGCCAGGACAGGGGTTCACTGAAGCTTTCTTT. Its protein product is CASSEPGQGFTEAFF.